A single sample is the source of the 9 T cell receptor beta chains below, sequenced in a study of cytomegalovirus exposure and HLA in healthy donors. Researchers ran the PCR with 60 Vbeta and 13 Jbeta primers. Sequencing used immunoSEQ multiplex PCR; TCRdb keeps in-frame clones, though not all of them. The table has about 190,000 clones, 79% seen once; the top ten hold roughly 1.5%. Sequencing was performed on PBMCs. These receptors all stem from a woman under 30 in good health and CMV-seronegative.

J is TRBJ1-1 and V is TRBV5-4, with D perhaps matching TRBD1 (5 bases). The CDR3 has 15 residues. The germline V gene has CDR1 SGHNT and CDR2 YYREEE (reference sequence). V was pared by 5 bases and J by 0 bases, with 14 bases between. CDR3 loop: CASSTDRSMNTEAFF. CDR3 nucleotide sequence: TGTGCCAGCAGTACCGACAGAAGCATGAACACTGAAGCTTTCTTT.

The V and J genes are TRBV28 and TRBJ2-1; 7 bases match TRBD1. CDR3 length equals 16 residues. Germline trimming cut 4 bases from V and 0 bases from J; bases unmatched to any gene: 6. In germline, CDR1 is MDHEN, CDR2 SYDVKM. The CDR3 DNA reads as TGTGCCAGCAGTTCGACAGGGTTGAGCTCCTACAATGAGCAGTTCTTC. It encodes CASSSTGLSSYNEQFF.

This clone was counted a single time. The rearrangement uses TRBV5-8 and TRBJ1-2; D gene unclear. CDR1 is SGHTS, CDR2 YDEGEE, per germline. This CDR3 contains 11 residues. Trimming removed 1 base at V and 10 bases at J, with 8 bases between. CDR3 sequence (DNA): TGTGCCAGCAGCTTGATGAACTACTACACCTTC. The encoded protein is CASSLMNYYTF.

This chain connects TRBV15 to TRBJ2-3; TRBD2 aligns across 8 bases. The V gene's germline CDR1 is LNHNV and CDR2 YYDKDF (reference sequence). The CDR3 totals 16 residues. Trimming took 5 bases from V and 6 from J; bases not matched to a gene: 13. The CDR3 DNA reads TGTGCCACCAGCCCCCGGGGGGGTCTGGGTGACGATACGCAGTATTTT. It yields the protein CATSPRGGLGDDTQYF.

The genes are TRBV2 and TRBJ1-2; the D is unclear. The CDR3 totals 15 residues. Germline values: CDR1 SNHLY, CDR2 FYNNEI. V shed 1 base and J shed 7 bases, with 16 bases lying between them. The CDR3 loop reads CASSEGHRAESGYTF. For the CDR3, the DNA is TGTGCCAGCAGTGAAGGACACCGAGCCGAATCTGGCTACACCTTC. Using reference TRBV2 and TRBJ1-2 for the parts outside the CDR3, the full variable domain is EPEVTQTPSHQVTQMGQEVILRCVPISNHLYFYWYRQILGQKVEFLVSFYNNEISEKSEIFDDQFSVERPDGSNFTLKIRSTKLEDSAMYFCASSEGHRAESGYTFGSGTRLTVV.

The CDR3, as DNA: TGTGCCAGTAGACGGGGTGAAAAACTGTTTTTT. Protein: CASRRGEKLFF. The chain links TRBV19 to TRBJ1-4; D is undetermined. This CDR3 spans 11 amino acids. CDR1 and CDR2 (germline): LNHDA, SQIVND (reference sequence). V was trimmed by 6 bases and J by 7 bases, leaving 6 bases between them.

This rearrangement joins TRBV5-6 to TRBJ2-2, with D possibly matching TRBD1 (6 bases). Germline assignment: CDR1 SGHDT and CDR2 YYEEEE. The CDR3 extends over 16 amino acids. Trimming removed 1 base at V and 1 base at J, with 11 bases between. CDR3 nucleotide sequence: TGTGCCAGCAGCTTGTCTCTCAGGGGGAACACCGGGGAGCTGTTTTTT. Its translation is CASSLSLRGNTGELFF.

The chain combines TRBV7-3 with TRBJ2-1; TRBD2 matches 14 bases. The CDR3 runs to 18 residues. Germline-derived CDR1 and CDR2 are SGHTA and FQGTGA. The V gene end was trimmed by 2 bases and the J gene end by 5 bases; junction bases not matched to a gene: 8. The CDR3 is CASSLAYGTSGGNNEQFF. The DNA for the CDR3 is TGTGCCAGCAGCTTAGCATACGGGACTAGCGGGGGAAACAATGAGCAGTTCTTC. The whole variable domain, remainder taken from reference TRBV7-3 and TRBJ2-1, is GAGVSQTPSNKVTEKGKYVELRCDPISGHTALYWYRQSLGQGPEFLIYFQGTGAADDSGLPNDRFFAVRPEGSVSTLKIQRTERGDSAVYLCASSLAYGTSGGNNEQFFGPGTRLTVL.

This clone has only one observation. The chain is built from TRBV6-5 and TRBJ2-2; D gene ambiguous. Germline V CDR1 and CDR2: MNHEY, SVGAGI. CDR3 length equals 12 residues. Trimming pared 2 bases from V and 5 bases from J, leaving 3 bases between. The CDR3 DNA reads TGTGCCAGCAGTTACCAGACCGGGGAGCTGTTTTTT. Amino acid sequence: CASSYQTGELFF.